These 24 T cell receptor beta chains came from one sample sequenced in a study of T cell changes during pregnancy in multiple sclerosis. The method was immunoSEQ multiplex PCR; TCRdb's version includes in-frame clones alone and lacks a portion of them. The repertoire holds over 65,000 clones, with about 89% as singletons. The sample in question was peripheral blood, obtained in the first trimester of pregnancy. These receptors all come from a female donor with multiple sclerosis, enrolled in a pregnancy study.

The chain recombines TRBV25-1 with TRBJ2-3; TRBD1 is a possible D gene (5 bases). Looked up from germline, CDR1 is MGHDK and CDR2 is SYGVNS. The CDR3 contains 14 residues. V lost 8 bases and J 0 bases, leaving 12 bases between the germline ends. The chain's CDR3 is CASRGAGSTDTQYF. CDR3 bases: TGTGCCAGCCGAGGCGCAGGGAGCACAGATACGCAGTATTTT.

The chain links TRBV9 to TRBJ2-2; 10 bases are shared with TRBD2. Unmatched junction bases numbered 1, after V lost 4 bases and J lost 4 bases. This CDR3 has 14 amino acids. Germline lookup yields CDR1 SGDLS and CDR2 YYNGEE. This CDR3 reads CASSLAGGTGELFF. For the CDR3, the DNA is TGTGCCAGCAGCTTAGCGGGGGGCACCGGGGAGCTGTTTTTT.

The J gene is TRBJ1-1, the V gene TRBV5-5; a weak D match, TRBD1 (5 bases). V was shortened by 0 bases and J by 5 bases, with 11 bases between the two germline ends. The CDR3 has 14 residues. Germline lookup yields CDR1 SGHKS and CDR2 YYEKEE (reference sequence). DNA for the CDR3: TGTGCCAGCAGCTTGGGTGGGGGGGAAACTGAAGCTTTCTTT. This sequence encodes CASSLGGGETEAFF.

This rearrangement joins TRBV29-1 to TRBJ2-1; a possible D gene is TRBD2 (5 bases). Germline V lookup: CDR1 SQVTM, CDR2 ANQGSEA. With 7 bases removed from V and 7 bases from J, the gap between germline ends came to 11 bases. The CDR3 consists of 11 residues. DNA for the CDR3: TGCAGCGCCGAGGGTCATAATGAGCAGTTCTTC. Its translation is CSAEGHNEQFF.

The V and J genes are TRBV4-1 and TRBJ2-7, with D possibly being TRBD2 (5 bases). V was cut by 2 bases and J by 3 bases, with 14 bases left in between. The CDR3 is made up of 15 amino acids. From germline, CDR1 is MGHRA and CDR2 YSYEKL. The CDR3 DNA sequence: TGCGCCAGCAGCCAACCCGGAGAGGGTCGCTACGAGCAGTACTTC. It is translated as CASSQPGEGRYEQYF.

The chain employs TRBV25-1 and TRBJ2-1; weak D call: TRBD1 (6 bases). Germline V lookup: CDR1 MGHDK, CDR2 SYGVNS. V gave up 2 bases and J gave up 7 bases, with 15 bases separating them. This CDR3 is 15 amino acids long. The CDR3 nucleotides are TGTGCCAGCAGTGAAGTTAGGGGGATTGGTAATGAGCAGTTCTTC. This codes for CASSEVRGIGNEQFF.

The V call is TRBV30, the J call TRBJ2-5; 8 bases map to TRBD2. CDR3 size: 16 residues. The junction had 12 bases not matched to a gene; V was cut back by 4 bases and J by 2 bases. Germline CDR1 and CDR2: GTSNPN and SVGIG (reference sequence). This chain's CDR3 is CAWTGGGINIQETQYF. The CDR3 nucleotides read TGTGCCTGGACGGGCGGGGGGATCAACATACAAGAGACCCAGTACTTC.

In DNA form, the CDR3 reads TGTGCCAGCAGTTACGAGGGGGGGGGCAATCAGCCCCAGCATTTT. This encodes CASSYEGGGNQPQHF. This chain uses TRBV6-6 with TRBJ1-5, with a weak D call TRBD1 (6 bases). Germline assignment: CDR1 MNHNY and CDR2 SVGAGI (reference sequence). The V gene lost 2 bases and the J gene lost 2 bases, with 10 bases spanning the gap. The CDR3 sequence is 15 residues long.

The V gene is TRBV4-3, the J gene TRBJ1-2; 10 nucleotides match TRBD1. The trim removed 1 base at V and 4 bases at J, leaving 0 bases unmatched. The CDR3 is 14 residues long. Germline assignment: CDR1 LGHNA and CDR2 YSLEER. In DNA form, the CDR3 reads TGCGCCAGCAGCCAAGGGACAGGGGGCTATGGCTACACCTTC. This translates into CASSQGTGGYGYTF.

The V gene is TRBV30, the J gene TRBJ2-7; unclear D gene. This CDR3 spans 12 amino acids. Germline CDR1 reads GTSNPN; CDR2 reads SVGIG (reference sequence). Between the trimmed V and J ends, which lost 0 bases and 3 bases, there was a span of 6 bases. CDR3 sequence: CAWSVSSYEQYF. The CDR3 coding sequence is TGTGCCTGGAGTGTAAGTAGCTACGAGCAGTACTTC.

The rearrangement uses TRBV19 and TRBJ1-6; 7 nucleotides line up with TRBD1. CDR3 length: 17 residues. Germline trimming cut 2 bases from V and 7 bases from J; bases unmatched to any gene: 11. In germline, CDR1 is LNHDA, CDR2 SQIVND (reference sequence). In DNA, the CDR3 is TGTGCCAGTAGTATATCATCACAGGGGCAGGGGAATTCACCCCTCCACTTT. Translated: CASSISSQGQGNSPLHF. Filled out from reference TRBV19 and TRBJ1-6, the complete variable domain reads DGGITQSPKYLFRKEGQNVTLSCEQNLNHDAMYWYRQDPGQGLRLIYYSQIVNDFQKGDIAEGYSVSREKKESFPLTVTSAQKNPTAFYLCASSISSQGQGNSPLHFGNGTRLTVT.

This rearrangement joins TRBV27 to TRBJ2-3, with a weak D call TRBD2 (6 bases). Looked up from germline, CDR1 is MNHEY and CDR2 is SMNVEV (reference sequence). The CDR3 loop spans 14 amino acids. V lost 6 bases to trimming and J lost 1 base, with 11 bases between them. CDR3 amino acids: CASRGLLRTDTQYF. The CDR3 bases are TGTGCCAGCAGGGGACTTCTCCGCACAGATACGCAGTATTTT.

The rearrangement links TRBV18 to TRBJ1-1; no firm D call. Deletions cut 3 bases from V and 4 bases from J, with 12 bases between. Per germline, CDR1 KGHSH and CDR2 LQKENI. CDR3 length equals 14 residues. DNA of the CDR3: TGTGCCAGCTCACCTTTGGTAGGAGGCACTGAAGCTTTCTTT. Translating gives CASSPLVGGTEAFF.

This rearrangement joins TRBV2 to TRBJ1-5; no clear D. The CDR3 extends over 11 amino acids. V lost 8 bases to trimming and J lost 11 bases, with 13 bases between them. Germline assignment: CDR1 SNHLY and CDR2 FYNNEI. This chain's CDR3 is CASGLTRSQHF. Here the CDR3 DNA reads TGTGCCAGCGGGCTGACCAGGTCCCAGCATTTT.

V and J are TRBV9 and TRBJ2-7; TRBD1 is a possible D gene (6 bases). The V end lost 4 bases, the J end lost 1 base, and 15 bases lay between the germline ends. CDR3 size: 15 residues. Germline CDR1 reads SGDLS; CDR2 reads YYNGEE. CDR3 amino acids: CASSLEATGSYEQYF. The DNA of the CDR3 is TGTGCCAGCAGCTTGGAAGCGACAGGATCCTACGAGCAGTACTTC.

V usage is TRBV21-1 and J usage is TRBJ1-2; the table's D call, TRBD1, was not checked against the DNA. TRBV21-1 is given as a pseudogene. This CDR3 is 16 amino acids long. The CDR3 nucleotides are TGTGCCAGCAGCTACTCCAGGGATATATCTAACTATGGCTACACCTTC. Translating it yields CASSYSRDISNYGYTF.

This chain joins TRBV5-6 and TRBJ1-5; D is ambiguous. The CDR3 sequence is 14 residues long. Germline values: CDR1 SGHDT, CDR2 YYEEEE. With 1 base removed from V and 6 bases from J, the gap between germline ends came to 11 bases. The CDR3 DNA follows: TGTGCCAGCAGCTTGAGGCAGGCCGTTCAGCCCCAGCATTTT. Translation gives CASSLRQAVQPQHF.

The chain links TRBV29-1 to TRBJ2-5; TRBD1 agrees at 7 bases. V shed 7 bases, J shed 2 bases, and the junction held 4 bases outside the gene matches. CDR1 and CDR2 (germline): SQVTM, ANQGSEA. The CDR3 is 12 residues long. Here the CDR3 reads CSAGGGQETQYF. CDR3 DNA: TGCAGCGCAGGGGGTGGGCAAGAGACCCAGTACTTC.

The gene calls are TRBV29-1 and TRBJ2-7, with D maybe TRBD1 (6 bases). There are 12 residues in the CDR3. V was pared by 4 bases and J by 3 bases, with 10 bases between. In germline, CDR1 is SQVTM, CDR2 ANQGSEA. CDR3: CSVVSRGYEQYF. CDR3 sequence (DNA): TGCAGCGTTGTAAGCAGGGGCTACGAGCAGTACTTC.

The chain carries TRBV5-1 and TRBJ2-7, with 8 bases that match TRBD2. In germline, CDR1 is SGHRS, CDR2 YFSETQ. The length of the CDR3 is 15 residues. With V trimmed by 4 bases and J by 4 bases, 10 bases remained unmatched. The CDR3 sequence is CASSPLGLGSYEQYF. The CDR3 DNA follows: TGCGCCAGCAGCCCCCTGGGACTAGGAAGTTACGAGCAGTACTTC.

V and J are TRBV19 and TRBJ1-2; 9 bases are a match to TRBD1. CDR1 is LNHDA and CDR2 is SQIVND in the germline V gene (reference sequence). The CDR3 loop spans 17 amino acids. V was clipped by 5 bases and J by 8 bases; unmatched bases: 18. This CDR3 reads CASSAGRYGTGLKGYTF. In DNA form, the CDR3 reads TGTGCCAGTAGTGCGGGACGTTACGGGACAGGGCTGAAAGGCTACACCTTC. Supplemented by reference TRBV19 and TRBJ1-2, the full variable domain reads DGGITQSPKYLFRKEGQNVTLSCEQNLNHDAMYWYRQDPGQGLRLIYYSQIVNDFQKGDIAEGYSVSREKKESFPLTVTSAQKNPTAFYLCASSAGRYGTGLKGYTFGSGTRLTVV.

The rearrangement uses TRBV9 and TRBJ2-7; 11 bases agree with TRBD1. CDR3 length: 14 residues. Losses at the gene ends were 4 bases for V and 7 bases for J; bases not matched to a gene: 7. Germline V gene sequence: CDR1 SGDLS, CDR2 YYNGEE. CDR3 amino acids: CASSFGQGAGEQYF. The CDR3 coding sequence is TGTGCCAGCAGCTTCGGACAGGGGGCGGGGGAGCAGTACTTC.

The rearrangement links TRBV19 to TRBJ1-6; possibly TRBD1 for D (5 bases). Germline-derived CDR1 and CDR2 are LNHDA and SQIVND (reference sequence). V gave up 3 bases and J gave up 6 bases, with 9 bases separating them. The CDR3 spans 14 residues. The CDR3 region has the DNA TGTGCCAGTAGTATTCGACAGCTTAATTCACCCCTCCACTTT. It codes for CASSIRQLNSPLHF.

This clone is a singleton in its sample. The chain carries TRBV10-3 and TRBJ2-3; D might be TRBD1 (6 bases). V lost 4 bases and J 0 bases, leaving 14 bases between the germline ends. This CDR3 is 16 amino acids long. In germline, CDR1 is ENHRY, CDR2 SYGVKD. CDR3 nucleotide sequence: TGTGCCATCAGTGTCAGGGGACACCCTAGCACAGATACGCAGTATTTT. As protein: CAISVRGHPSTDTQYF.